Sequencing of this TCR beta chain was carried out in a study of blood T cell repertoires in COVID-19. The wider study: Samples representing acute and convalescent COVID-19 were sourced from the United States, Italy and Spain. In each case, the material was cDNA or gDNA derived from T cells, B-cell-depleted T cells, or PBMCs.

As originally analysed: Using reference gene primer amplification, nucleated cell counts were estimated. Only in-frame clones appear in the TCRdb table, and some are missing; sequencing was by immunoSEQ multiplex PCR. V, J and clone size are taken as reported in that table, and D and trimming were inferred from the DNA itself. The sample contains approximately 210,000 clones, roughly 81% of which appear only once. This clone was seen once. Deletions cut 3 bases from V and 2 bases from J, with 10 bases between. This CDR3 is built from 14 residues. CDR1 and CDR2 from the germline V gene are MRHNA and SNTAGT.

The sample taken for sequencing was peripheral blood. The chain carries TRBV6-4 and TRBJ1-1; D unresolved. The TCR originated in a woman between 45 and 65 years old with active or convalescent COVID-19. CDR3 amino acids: CASSESTSNTEAFF. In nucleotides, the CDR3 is TGTGCCAGCAGTGAATCGACAAGTAACACTGAAGCTTTCTTT.